A selection of T cell receptor beta chains follows, all from one sample in a study of PD-L1 blockade in urothelial cancer. Clones were read by immunoSEQ multiplex PCR, and TCRdb kept only the in-frame ones, dropping some. The profile shows over 100,000 clones, about 88% of them singletons. The source material was PBMCs, sampled around atezolizumab (anti-PD-L1) treatment. The receptors were gathered from a man aged 45-65 years with urothelial cancer. The CDR3 runs from the conserved cysteine through the conserved F or W. The D gene is left open where the match is weak. Clone size is not always given. Where it is, it says once, few, many or a class for expanded clones.

TRBD2 TRBJ2-1 NA TRBV7-8 21 CASSLGGAITARGGRSNEQFF TGTGCCAGCAGCTTAGGAGGAGCAATAACAGCAAGGGGCGGGAGAAGCAATGAGCAGTTCTTC
NA TRBJ2-1 NA TRBV6-1 13 CASSAQVYNEQFF TGTGCCAGCAGTGCCCAGGTATACAATGAGCAGTTCTTC
NA TRBJ2-7 many TRBV5-1 14 CASSPGTLTYEQYF TGCGCCAGCAGCCCCGGAACACTAACCTACGAGCAGTACTTC
NA TRBJ1-1 NA TRBV30 13 CAWRIQGYTEAFF TGTGCCTGGAGGATCCAGGGTTACACTGAAGCTTTCTTT
TRBD1 TRBJ2-3 NA TRBV5-1 16 CASSLPGQVDPDTQYF TGCGCCAGCAGCTTACCAGGACAGGTAGACCCAGATACGCAGTATTTT
NA TRBJ2-7 NA TRBV5-4 13 CASSRVKGNEQYF TGTGCCAGCAGCCGAGTGAAGGGGAACGAGCAGTACTTC
TRBD1 TRBJ1-6 NA TRBV19 17 CASSTPGQMTKHSPLHF TGTGCCAGTAGTACTCCGGGACAGATGACCAAACATTCACCCCTCCACTTT
NA TRBJ1-5 once TRBV30 12 CAWSPRGQPQHF TGTGCCTGGAGTCCCAGAGGTCAGCCCCAGCATTTT
TRBD1 TRBJ2-2 NA TRBV6-5 14 CASRRTGNAGELFF TGTGCCAGCAGGAGGACAGGGAACGCCGGGGAGCTGTTTTTT
TRBD2 TRBJ2-1 NA TRBV27 15 CASSPHSSSGNEQFF TGTGCCAGCAGTCCCCACTCCTCTAGCGGGAATGAGCAGTTCTTC
TRBD2 TRBJ2-2 NA TRBV5-1 18 CASSLGGASGSSTGELFF TGCGCCAGCAGCTTGGGAGGCGCTAGCGGGAGTAGTACCGGGGAGCTGTTTTTT
NA TRBJ1-2 NA TRBV6-1 12 CASARDSYGYTF TGTGCCAGCGCCAGGGATTCCTATGGCTACACCTTC
TRBD2 TRBJ2-2 NA TRBV7-3 16 CASRATGLAGAGELFF TGTGCCAGCAGGGCAACGGGACTAGCGGGCGCCGGGGAGCTGTTTTTT
NA TRBJ2-5 once TRBV2 13 CASSRWERETQYF TGTGCCAGCAGCCGCTGGGAGCGGGAGACCCAGTACTTC
TRBD2 TRBJ2-1 NA TRBV28 13 CASSWGRGNEQFF TGTGCCAGCTCTTGGGGGAGGGGCAATGAGCAGTTCTTC
NA TRBJ2-5 NA TRBV4-2 13 CASSQAGGQTQYF TGTGCCAGCAGCCAAGCTGGAGGGCAGACCCAGTACTTC
NA TRBJ2-7 NA TRBV5-1 19 CASSLPRTENSAARYEQYF TGCGCCAGCAGCCTCCCCCGGACAGAGAATAGTGCTGCGCGCTACGAGCAGTACTTC
NA TRBJ1-1 NA TRBV27 11 CASSFGGEAFF TGTGCCAGCAGTTTCGGGGGTGAAGCTTTCTTT
TRBD1 TRBJ1-6 NA TRBV5-4 14 CASSNRDRGTPLHF TGTGCCAGCAGCAACCGGGACAGGGGTACTCCCCTCCACTTT
TRBD2 TRBJ2-1 NA TRBV11-1 16 CASSPQAGGAGDEQFF TGTGCCAGCAGCCCTCAGGCGGGGGGGGCGGGGGATGAGCAGTTCTTC
TRBD2 TRBJ2-3 NA TRBV6-5 16 CASSYFLAGGTDTQYF TGTGCCAGCAGTTATTTTCTAGCGGGAGGAACAGATACGCAGTATTTT
NA TRBJ1-1 NA TRBV6-7 14 CAQTGEPGDEEAFF TGTGCCCAAACCGGGGAGCCAGGGGATGAGGAAGCTTTCTTT
NA TRBJ1-1 NA TRBV27 16 CASSLNRGGSVTEAFF TGTGCCAGCAGTTTAAACCGGGGGGGGTCAGTGACTGAAGCTTTCTTT
NA TRBJ1-3 NA TRBV29-1 13 CSVVRGSGNTIYF TGCAGCGTTGTTAGGGGTTCTGGAAACACCATATATTTT
TRBD1 TRBJ2-7 NA TRBV11-2 14 CASRTGTGDYEQYF TGTGCCAGCAGGACCGGGACAGGGGACTACGAGCAGTACTTC
TRBD2 TRBJ2-1 NA TRBV6-6 14 CASSFSLTSGSQFF TGTGCCAGCAGTTTTTCCCTGACTAGCGGGAGTCAGTTCTTC
TRBD2 TRBJ2-1 NA TRBV5-1 16 CASSLEGGRARDEQFF TGCGCCAGCAGCTTGGAAGGCGGGAGGGCCCGTGATGAGCAGTTCTTC
NA TRBJ2-3 NA TRBV19 13 CASSPGSTDTQYF TGTGCCAGTAGTCCAGGGAGCACAGATACGCAGTATTTT
NA TRBJ1-1 once TRBV18 19 CASSPLVVGQNNMNTEAFF TGTGCCAGCTCACCACTGGTGGTCGGACAGAACAACATGAACACTGAAGCTTTCTTT
NA TRBJ2-7 NA TRBV30 16 CAWSVKAVAIAYEQYF TGTGCCTGGAGTGTAAAGGCGGTCGCTATTGCCTACGAGCAGTACTTC
NA TRBJ2-3 NA TRBV7-3 14 CASSSGQFTDTQYF TGTGCCAGCAGCTCCGGACAGTTCACAGATACGCAGTATTTT
TRBD2 TRBJ2-3 NA TRBV5-1 15 CASSLSGRAGDTQYF TGCGCCAGCAGCTTAAGCGGGAGGGCGGGGGATACGCAGTATTTT
TRBD2 TRBJ2-7 NA TRBV25-1 14 CASSVAGGDGEQYF TGTGCCAGCAGTGTAGCGGGAGGGGATGGCGAGCAGTACTTC
NA TRBJ2-1 NA TRBV5-1 15 CASSLEAHLQVEQFF TGCGCCAGCAGCTTGGAGGCTCATTTACAGGTTGAGCAGTTCTTC